Listed below are T cell receptor beta chains from one sample, sequenced in a study of T cells in localized non-small cell lung cancer. Profiling relied on immunoSEQ multiplex PCR, and the TCRdb table lists in-frame clones only, not all of them. The table includes about 29,000 clones, roughly nine tenths detected once. The input for sequencing was peripheral blood, taken before any cancer treatment. Source of these receptors: a woman aged 40 to 75 with stage I lung adenocarcinoma. The CDR3 runs from the conserved cysteine through the conserved F or W. The order of the fields is V gene, D gene, J gene, CDR3 protein, CDR3 DNA. The D gene is left open where the match is weak.

TRBV6-1,TRBD1,TRBJ1-5,CASRRDRGPQPQHF,TGTGCCAGTCGACGGGACAGGGGACCTCAGCCCCAGCATTTT
TRBV6-6,NA,TRBJ1-1,CASSYSATPEAFF,TGTGCCAGCAGTTATTCCGCGACACCAGAAGCTTTCTTT
TRBV7-2,TRBD1,TRBJ1-5,CASTPGQGVLNQPQHF,TGTGCCAGCACCCCGGGACAGGGGGTTCTAAATCAGCCCCAGCATTTT
TRBV2,TRBD1,TRBJ2-7,CASSEEGTGGPTYEQYF,TGTGCCAGCAGTGAAGAGGGAACAGGGGGTCCGACCTACGAGCAGTACTTC
TRBV27,NA,TRBJ1-5,CASSLAGGQPQHF,TGTGCCAGCAGTTTAGCGGGAGGACAGCCCCAGCATTTT
TRBV6-5,NA,TRBJ1-5,CASSYSEGQPQHF,TGTGCCAGCAGTTACTCCGAGGGTCAGCCCCAGCATTTT
TRBV7-8,NA,TRBJ2-3,CASSFYPPPTDTQYF,TGTGCCAGCAGCTTTTACCCGCCCCCCACAGATACGCAGTATTTT
TRBV5-6,NA,TRBJ1-3,CASSLVWVGSGNTIYF,TGTGCCAGCAGCTTGGTATGGGTTGGATCTGGAAACACCATATATTTT
TRBV19,NA,TRBJ2-2,CASSLTLTTGELFF,TGTGCCAGTAGTCTGACTTTAACCACCGGGGAGCTGTTTTTT
TRBV28,TRBD2,TRBJ2-3,CASSQAGNTDTQYF,TGTGCCAGCAGTCAAGCGGGAAATACAGATACGCAGTATTTT
TRBV7-9,NA,TRBJ1-4,CASSFEAEKLFF,TGTGCCAGCAGCTTTGAGGCCGAAAAACTGTTTTTT
TRBV28,NA,TRBJ2-7,CASSLSAEPYEQYF,TGTGCCAGCAGTTTATCCGCCGAACCCTACGAGCAGTACTTC
TRBV5-1,TRBD1,TRBJ2-5,CASSLGQGARLAIQETQYF,TGCGCCAGCAGCTTAGGCCAGGGGGCGCGGCTAGCGATTCAAGAGACCCAGTACTTC